This TCR beta chain is drawn from a study of OX40 agonist ivuxolimab in advanced cancers. Turning to the overall study: Ivuxolimab was a fully human IgG2 agonistic monoclonal antibody targeting the costimulatory receptor OX40 (CD134). A male proportion of roughly 85% and a mean age of roughly 58 years, ranging from roughly 23 to 79, were recorded for the dose-escalation cohort. The paper covers the monotherapy dose-escalation part of the phase I ivuxolimab trial, which included N ≈ 54 patients. Three dose-escalation patients achieved partial responses, one with hepatocellular carcinoma and two with cutaneous melanoma. The purpose of peripheral TCRbeta sequencing was to test whether ivuxolimab changed TCR sequence diversity and led to clonal T-cell expansion. Intravenous ivuxolimab was administered to patients every 2 weeks at six dose levels: 0.01, 0.1, 0.3, 1.5, 3 and 10 mg/kg. Among the roughly 52 dose-escalation patients, about 20 had hepatocellular carcinoma, roughly 15 melanoma, 9 renal cell carcinoma and 9 head and neck cancer. Patients were allowed to have had prior anti-PD-1, anti-PD-L1 or anti-CTLA-4 therapy, and around 43% of the dose-escalation patients had been treated with checkpoint inhibitors. Overall results and qualifications from the work: Low levels of normalized T-cell clonal expansion were also seen in some patients who did not respond. At doses from 0.1 to 3.0 mg/kg, clonal expansion was seen in both CD4+ and CD8+ blood T cells between baseline and week 6. The antigen specificity of the clonally expanded peripheral T cells was not determined. Partial responders in the 0.1-3.0 mg/kg groups had among the lowest normalized peripheral clonal expansion, especially among CD8+ T cells. After ivuxolimab, expanded clones were on average more numerous among CD8+ T cells than among CD4+ T cells.

Genomic DNA was extracted from sorted cells for sequencing of the TCRbeta CDR3 region. The immunoSEQ Assay was used to sequence the TCRbeta CDR3 regions. TCRdb holds this immuneACCESS table with in-frame rearrangements only. Some clones are missing; in checked studies, unresolved V genes explain under half, and the rest has no known cause. This sample has more than 25,000 clones in its table, and around 88% of those were observed once. The ten biggest clones cover under 30% of the sample. The germline V gene encodes CDR1 SGHRS and CDR2 YFSETQ. CDR3 length: 14 amino acids, cysteine to phenylalanine. The only DNA kept is the CDR3, 42 bases in frame from the first base. V sheds 0 bases and J sheds 3 bases, leaving 9 bases between their ends. This clone is medium-sized (0.01 to 0.1%) in terms of sample share. Its antigen is not yet known. Base qualities are not provided; no much larger clone lies one nucleotide away.

Patients with autoimmune disease history or receiving systemic immunosuppression were excluded from the trial. Peripheral blood for TCR sequencing was collected from all dose cohorts at baseline, on cycle 4 day 1, and on cycle 7 day 1. The samples were drawn from a first-in-human, open-label, multicenter phase I dose-escalation trial of ivuxolimab. Adults with locally advanced or metastatic head and neck squamous cell, hepatocellular, melanoma or renal cell carcinoma were enrolled in the trial. Before TCR sequencing, CD4+ and CD8+ T cells were separately sorted from peripheral blood. In this chain, TRBV5-1 is recombined with TRBJ1-1; 6 matching bases give a weak D call of TRBD1. The sequence came from an adult with an advanced solid tumor such as melanoma, head and neck, liver or kidney cancer. The source material was CD4+ or CD8+ T cells sorted from blood, sampled in a trial of the OX40 agonist ivuxolimab. The DNA sequence is as follows: TGCGCCAGCAGCTTGGGAGGGGGTTACACTGAAGCTTTCTTT. It encodes CASSLGGGYTEAFF. With all but the CDR3 taken from the reference TRBV5-1 and TRBJ1-1 genes, the full variable domain is: KAGVTQTPRYLIKTRGQQVTLSCSPISGHRSVSWYQQTPGQGLQFLFEYFSETQRNKGNFPGRFSGRQFSNSRSEMNVSTLELGDSALYLCASSLGGGYTEAFFGQGTRLTVV.